A single sample is the source of the 13 T cell receptor beta chains below, sequenced in a study of T cells in Graves' hyperthyroidism and ophthalmopathy. RNA transcripts yielded amplified TCR beta CDR3 regions. With the HTBI primer set, the TCR CDR3 went through a first round of RT-PCR. Each CDR3 protein gets one entry after TCRdb re-called the multiplex PCR reads with MiXCR. The data contain fewer than 750,000 distinct CDR3 sequences, about half of them singletons. Sequencing was done on a sample of peripheral blood or thyroid tissue (not recorded which). These receptors were collected from a woman aged 18-29 years with Graves' hyperthyroidism.

This clonotype appeared a few times. This chain connects TRBV7-3 to TRBJ1-6, with a weak D call TRBD1 (6 bases). Trimming removed 6 bases from V and 7 bases from J, with 19 bases in between. The CDR3 totals 16 residues. In germline, CDR1 is SGHTA, CDR2 FQGTGA. For the CDR3, the DNA is TGTGCCAGCAGGCGGGTTGGGGGCTCGCCAAATTCACCCCTCCACTTT. It translates to CASRRVGGSPNSPLHF.

This clonotype was seen ten or more times. V and J are TRBV7-2 and TRBJ2-7; 8 bases line up with TRBD2. The trim removed 5 bases at V and 5 bases at J, leaving 5 bases unmatched. This CDR3 contains 13 residues. Germline-derived CDR1 and CDR2 are SGHTA and FQGNSA. The CDR3 DNA is TGTGCCAGCAGCCCCTGGCGGGGGGACGAGCAGTACTTC. It specifies CASSPWRGDEQYF.

The gene calls are TRBV10-3 and TRBJ1-5; weak D call: TRBD1 (5 bases). CDR1 ENHRY and CDR2 SYGVKD come from the germline V gene. V lost 6 bases, J lost 7 bases, and 13 bases lay in between. The CDR3 totals 13 residues. CDR3: CAIRRGYEQPQHF. CDR3 nucleotides: TGTGCCATCAGAAGGGGATACGAGCAGCCCCAGCATTTT.

The chain has TRBV20-1 and TRBJ1-1, with a tentative D call TRBD1 (5 bases). The germline V gene encodes CDR1 DFQATT and CDR2 SNEGSKA (reference sequence). Between the trimmed V and J ends, which lost 7 bases and 5 bases, there was a span of 14 bases. The CDR3 length is 12 residues. CDR3 loop: CSVQAGRTEAFF. The CDR3 DNA is TGCAGTGTTCAGGCAGGGAGAACTGAAGCTTTCTTT.

This clonotype was seen repeatedly, ten times or more. The chain is built from TRBV5-5 and TRBJ2-7, with TRBD2 matching over 9 bases. V gave up 4 bases and J gave up 3 bases; unmatched junction bases: 8. The CDR3 has 15 amino acids. The germline V gene has CDR1 SGHKS and CDR2 YYEKEE (reference sequence). For the CDR3, the DNA is TGTGCCAGCAGCATGCTAGCGGGACGGAGCTACGAGCAGTACTTC. Its translation: CASSMLAGRSYEQYF. Based on the CDR3 plus reference TRBV5-5 and TRBJ2-7, the full variable domain is DAGVTQSPTHLIKTRGQQVTLRCSPISGHKSVSWYQQVLGQGPQFIFQYYEKEERGRGNFPDRFSARQFPNYSSELNVNALLLGDSALYLCASSMLAGRSYEQYFGPGTRLTVT.

The chain employs TRBV7-9 and TRBJ2-3, with a tentative D call TRBD2 (5 bases). This CDR3 spans 17 amino acids. The V and J ends lost 4 bases and 2 bases respectively, with 19 bases between them. CDR1 is SEHNR, CDR2 FQNEAQ, per germline (reference sequence). CDR3 bases: TGTGCCAGCAGCTCCTCCCGGGATAGCTATCTCACAGATACGCAGTATTTT. Protein product: CASSSSRDSYLTDTQYF.

This clonotype showed up many times. The junction departs from the called germline gene at one end, perhaps through a read error. This rearrangement joins TRBV20-1 to TRBJ2-7, with D perhaps TRBD1 or TRBD2 (5 bases each). Germline CDR1 DFQATT, CDR2 SNEGSKA (reference sequence). The CDR3 length is 11 residues. The CDR3: CSASPGTRVHF. Written as DNA, the CDR3 is TGCAGTGCTAGTCCAGGGACCCGTGTGCACTTC.

The chain couples TRBV24-1 to TRBJ2-7, with D possibly being TRBD2 (5 bases). Germline CDR1 KGHDR, CDR2 SFDVKD. The CDR3 length is 16 residues. The V end lost 3 bases, the J end lost 6 bases, and 20 bases lay between the germline ends. CDR3 protein: CATSDPSALGVSEQYF. CDR3 DNA: TGTGCCACCAGTGATCCCAGCGCACTAGGAGTATCCGAGCAGTACTTC.

CDR3: CASSEGAVGDTQYF. CDR3 nucleotides: TGTGCCAGCAGTGAAGGAGCAGTAGGAGATACGCAGTATTTT. The rearrangement links TRBV2 to TRBJ2-3, with D unresolved. V was cut by 1 base and J by 5 bases, with 10 bases left in between. The CDR3 has 14 residues. CDR1 and CDR2 from the germline V gene are SNHLY and FYNNEI.

This chain uses TRBV7-3 with TRBJ1-1; 7 bases match TRBD1. V lost 8 bases, J lost 2 bases, and 14 bases stayed unmatched. From germline, CDR1 is SGHTA and CDR2 FQGTGA. This CDR3 contains 16 residues. CDR3: CASSPPYHRGNTEAFF. Written as DNA, the CDR3 is TGTGCCAGCTCACCACCTTACCACAGGGGTAACACTGAAGCTTTCTTT.

For this clonotype: A read error may be the cause here, since a much bigger clone is one base away. This chain connects TRBV7-2 to TRBJ2-7, with 7 bases aligning to TRBD1. Germline CDR1 is SGHTA and CDR2 is FQGNSA. This CDR3 has 15 residues. CDR3 DNA: TGCGCCAGCAGCCATCGGACAGGCAGCTCCTGCGAGCAGTACTTC. This translates into CASSHRTGSSCEQYF.

This chain links TRBV20-1 with TRBJ2-7; 8 bases fit TRBD1. The CDR3 loop spans 13 amino acids. The junction had 6 bases not matched to a gene; V was cut back by 5 bases and J by 3 bases. Per germline, CDR1 DFQATT and CDR2 SNEGSKA (reference sequence). The CDR3 region is CSAEGQDYYEQYF. CDR3 coding DNA: TGCAGTGCTGAGGGACAGGACTACTACGAGCAGTACTTC.

With regard to this clonotype: This may arise from a read error, as a much more abundant clone is one base away. The chain employs TRBV11-2 and TRBJ2-5; 8 bases are shared with TRBD1. Germline CDR1 and CDR2: SGHAT and FQNNGV. The CDR3 extends over 17 amino acids. CDR3: CASSLHVDREPTETQHF. The DNA for the CDR3 is TGTGCCAGCAGCTTACACGTGGACAGGGAACCTACAGAGACCCAGCACTTC.